The next 14 T cell receptor beta chains were all read from a single sample in a study of Graves' ophthalmopathy and Graves' hyperthyroidism. Transcripts of RNA were the source for amplifying TCR beta CDR3 regions. Second-round multiplex PCR came after first-round RT-PCR with HTBI primers. TCRdb redid the calling of the multiplex PCR reads with MiXCR, one entry per CDR3 protein. The table records around 1,000,000 distinct CDR3 sequences, approximately 35% of them present only once. Sequencing input: peripheral blood or thyroid tissue (not recorded which). The receptors derive from an adult man with Graves' hyperthyroidism.

There are many counts of this clonotype. V usage is TRBV9 and J usage is TRBJ1-1; 8 bases agree with TRBD1. This CDR3 has 15 residues. With 3 bases clipped from V and 1 base from J, the junction kept 5 bases outside the gene matches. The germline gives CDR1 SGDLS, CDR2 YYNGEE. The CDR3 nucleotides are TGTGCCAGCAGCGCTTCCGGGACAGGGAACACTGAAGCTTTCTTT. Encoded protein: CASSASGTGNTEAFF.

This chain uses TRBV28 with TRBJ1-1; D is unclear. V was trimmed by 10 bases and J by 1 base, leaving 10 bases between them. The CDR3 is 12 amino acids. Germline V gene lookup returns CDR1 MDHEN and CDR2 SYDVKM. The CDR3 DNA reads as TGTGCCACATTGGCAGAGAACACTGAAGCTTTCTTT. It specifies CATLAENTEAFF.

This clonotype was seen many times. The rearrangement links TRBV29-1 to TRBJ1-1; 7 nucleotides match TRBD1. From germline, CDR1 is SQVTM and CDR2 ANQGSEA. This CDR3 comprises 14 residues. With V trimmed by 4 bases and J by 6 bases, 11 bases remained unmatched. The CDR3 region is CSVGSGQNLSEAFF. The CDR3 DNA follows: TGCAGCGTTGGGTCGGGACAGAACCTCTCTGAAGCTTTCTTT.

This clonotype was recorded at least ten times. The chain is built from TRBV12-3 or TRBV12-4 and TRBJ2-5; no firm D call. V was trimmed by 4 bases and J by 5 bases, leaving 20 bases between them. The CDR3 extends over 16 amino acids. The CDR3 region has the DNA TGTGCCAGCAGTTCCCCCTCATACCTCGGAGAGGAGACCCAGTACTTC. It encodes CASSSPSYLGEETQYF.

The table lists this clonotype with many counts. At one boundary the junction diverges from the germline segment, which might be a read error. V gene TRBV12-3 or TRBV12-4 combines with J gene TRBJ2-7; D is unclear. This CDR3 region has 13 residues. The CDR3 here is CASRFRDSYEQYF. CDR3 sequence (DNA): TGTGCCAGCCGTTTCCGTGACTCCTACGAGCAGTACTTC.

This clonotype was recorded many times. This chain joins TRBV13 and TRBJ1-2; D possibly corresponds to TRBD1 (5 bases). Germline values: CDR1 PRHDT, CDR2 FYEKMQ (reference sequence). The V end lost 7 bases, the J end lost 4 bases, and 16 bases lay between the germline ends. The CDR3 loop spans 14 amino acids. The CDR3: CASNSGGGGYGYTF. The CDR3 coding sequence is TGTGCCAGCAATTCCGGGGGAGGCGGCTATGGCTACACCTTC.

This rearrangement joins TRBV7-9 to TRBJ2-7, with TRBD1 matching over 8 bases. The CDR3 contains 15 residues. Germline CDR1 reads SEHNR; CDR2 reads FQNEAQ (reference sequence). V was pared by 2 bases and J by 3 bases, with 6 bases of the junction left unmatched. The CDR3 nucleotides read TGTGCCAGCAGCTTAACCGGGGACAGGAACTACGAGCAGTACTTC. It yields the protein CASSLTGDRNYEQYF.

This clonotype has a handful of counts. The chain carries TRBV7-9 and TRBJ1-6; TRBD1 agrees at 9 bases. CDR3 length: 20 amino acids. V was pared by 5 bases and J by 1 base, with 15 bases of the junction left unmatched. Looked up from germline, CDR1 is SEHNR and CDR2 is FQNEAQ (reference sequence). For the CDR3, the DNA is TGTGCCAGCAGCGCCCCCTCCGGGACAGGGCAGTGGTCCTATAATTCACCCCTCCACTTT. This gives the protein CASSAPSGTGQWSYNSPLHF.

The chain has TRBV29-1 and TRBJ1-6; 7 bases agree with TRBD1. The V gene's germline CDR1 is SQVTM and CDR2 ANQGSEA. This CDR3 region has 13 residues. Trimming cost V 8 bases and J 6 bases; bases outside gene matches: 7. The CDR3 sequence is CSQEQGSNSPLHF. CDR3 in DNA: TGCAGCCAAGAACAGGGGTCTAATTCACCCCTCCACTTT.

This clonotype was seen ten or more times. The CDR3: CASSSGNQETQYF. The CDR3 nucleotides are TGTGCCAGCAGCTCTGGGAACCAAGAGACCCAGTACTTC. V and J are TRBV11-2 and TRBJ2-5; D unclear. V was clipped by 4 bases and J by 0 bases, with 6 bases between them. The germline V gene has CDR1 SGHAT and CDR2 FQNNGV. The CDR3 spans 13 residues. The complete variable domain, with remaining parts taken from reference TRBV11-2 and TRBJ2-5, reads EAGVAQSPRYKIIEKRQSVAFWCNPISGHATLYWYQQILGQGPKLLIQFQNNGVVDDSQLPKDRFSAERLKGVDSTLKIQPAKLEDSAVYLCASSSGNQETQYFGPGTRLLVL.

This clonotype was observed at least ten times. The rearrangement uses TRBV24-1 and TRBJ2-5; TRBD2 agrees at 9 bases. With 4 bases clipped from V and 2 bases from J, the junction kept 7 bases outside the gene matches. The CDR3 runs 16 residues. The germline CDR1 and CDR2 sequences are KGHDR and SFDVKD. DNA for the CDR3: TGTGCCACCAGTGAGGGCAGACTAGCGGATCAAGAGACCCAGTACTTC. Amino acid sequence: CATSEGRLADQETQYF.

The chain links TRBV7-6 to TRBJ2-3; 10 positions match TRBD2. CDR1 is SGHVS, CDR2 FNYEAQ, per germline. V trimming: 4 bases; J trimming: 0 bases; junction bases outside the gene matches: 1. This CDR3 has 15 amino acids. CDR3 sequence (DNA): TGTGCCAGCAGCTCTAGCGGGAGAAGCACAGATACGCAGTATTTT. Translating gives CASSSSGRSTDTQYF.

This clonotype was picked up many times. At one end the junction does not follow the germline gene, possibly because of a read error. This chain uses TRBV5-1 with TRBJ1-4, with D unresolved. The CDR3 is 14 residues long. The germline CDR1 and CDR2 sequences are SGHRS and YFSETQ. CDR3 amino acids: CASSLNLINDKLFF. The CDR3 nucleotides read TGCGCCAGCAGCTTGAACCTCATTAATGACAAACTGTTTTTT.

The chain has TRBV19 and TRBJ2-2; D unresolved. V was trimmed by 2 bases and J by 8 bases, leaving 3 bases between them. The CDR3 totals 11 residues. Germline CDR1 is LNHDA and CDR2 is SQIVND (reference sequence). The CDR3 sequence is CASSIKGELFF. The CDR3 DNA sequence: TGTGCCAGTAGTATAAAGGGGGAGCTGTTTTTT. Variable domain in full (rest from reference TRBV19 and TRBJ2-2): DGGITQSPKYLFRKEGQNVTLSCEQNLNHDAMYWYRQDPGQGLRLIYYSQIVNDFQKGDIAEGYSVSREKKESFPLTVTSAQKNPTAFYLCASSIKGELFFGEGSRLTVL.